The next 17 T cell receptor beta chains were all read from a single sample in a study of shared clonotypes between healthy human individuals. The table came from immunoSEQ multiplex PCR; TCRdb's copy has only in-frame clones and leaves some out. The profile shows fewer than 550,000 clones, 75% to 80% of them singletons. Sequenced input: PBMCs. The receptors come from a middle-aged woman in good health. Some clones in this sample may be carry-over from other donors' samples.

V and J are TRBV20-1 and TRBJ2-5; D uncertain. The CDR3 sequence is 11 residues long. Per germline, CDR1 DFQATT and CDR2 SNEGSKA (reference sequence). The germline V and J ends were trimmed by 5 bases and 4 bases, with 8 bases remaining between them. Written as DNA, the CDR3 is TGCAGTGCTCTTGGTAGAGAGACCCAGTACTTC. It encodes CSALGRETQYF.

This chain joins TRBV5-1 and TRBJ2-1; 11 bases are shared with TRBD2. V trimming: 3 bases; J trimming: 3 bases; junction bases outside the gene matches: 5. In germline, CDR1 is SGHRS, CDR2 YFSETQ. This CDR3 has 16 residues. The CDR3 DNA reads TGCGCCAGCAGCTATATAGGGACTAGCGGCTACAATGAGCAGTTCTTC. It yields the protein CASSYIGTSGYNEQFF.

In the case of this clone: Additional DNA sequences in this sample encode the identical CDR3. The chain uses TRBV5-1 and TRBJ2-5, with 7 bases lining up with TRBD1. The CDR3 is made up of 13 amino acids. V shed 3 bases, J shed 3 bases, and the junction held 2 bases outside the gene matches. Germline V gene lookup returns CDR1 SGHRS and CDR2 YFSETQ. CDR3 nucleotide sequence: TGCGCCAGCAGCTGGGACAGAGAAGAGACCCAGTACTTC. Encoded protein: CASSWDREETQYF.

This clone was recorded only once. V and J are TRBV7-8 and TRBJ2-7, with TRBD1 matching 7 bases. J was trimmed by 8 bases and V by 5 bases; bases with no gene match: 15. The CDR3 spans 15 residues. CDR1 SGHVS and CDR2 FQNEAQ come from the germline V gene. The CDR3 bases are TGTGCCAGCAGCCTACAGGACAGGCAGCTCTTTAAGCAGTACTTC. Protein product: CASSLQDRQLFKQYF.

This clone was observed a few times. The chain joins TRBV7-3 to TRBJ2-7; D gene ambiguous. V lost 2 bases to trimming and J lost 2 bases, with 7 bases between them. The CDR3 length is 13 residues. Germline V gives CDR1 SGHTA, CDR2 FQGTGA. CDR3 sequence reads: CASSLGETYEQYF. In DNA, the CDR3 is TGTGCCAGCAGCTTAGGCGAGACCTACGAGCAGTACTTC.

The chain recombines TRBV4-3 with TRBJ2-5; unclear D gene. The J call is in doubt because the DNA end fits TRBJ2-7 better. CDR3 length: 16 amino acids. Germline V lookup: CDR1 LGHNA, CDR2 YSLEER. CDR3 in DNA: TGCGCCAGCAGCCAAGATCTTAGCCAAAACTCCTACGAGCAGTACTTC. Residues: CASSQDLSQNSYEQYF.

The V call is TRBV4-3, the J call TRBJ2-5, with TRBD1 as a possible D gene (5 bases). With the DNA end fitting TRBJ2-7 better, the J assignment may be wrong. This CDR3 contains 15 residues. From germline, CDR1 is LGHNA and CDR2 YSLEER. The DNA for the CDR3 is TGCGCCAGCAGCCGAAGCACAGGTCCCTCCTACGAGCAGTACTTC. Translating gives CASSRSTGPSYEQYF.

The chain employs TRBV30 and TRBJ2-7; D is unresolved. The ends were cut back, 2 bases at V and 1 base at J, with 21 bases in the middle. Germline V gene lookup returns CDR1 GTSNPN and CDR2 SVGIG (reference sequence). The CDR3 is made up of 17 amino acids. The CDR3 sequence is CAWSRQALSSLSYEQYF. The DNA for the CDR3 is TGTGCCTGGAGTCGCCAGGCCCTTAGTAGTCTTTCCTACGAGCAGTACTTC. The complete variable domain, with remaining parts taken from reference TRBV30 and TRBJ2-7, reads SQTIHQWPATLVQPVGSPLSLECTVEGTSNPNLYWYRQAAGRGLQLLFYSVGIGQISSEVPQNLSASRPQDRQFILSSKKLLLSDSGFYLCAWSRQALSSLSYEQYFGPGTRLTVT.

As to this clone: This likely stems from a read error, as it lies one base from a far larger clone. This chain uses TRBV6-6 with TRBJ1-6, with no clear D. The germline V gene has CDR1 MNHNY and CDR2 SVGAGI (reference sequence). There are 15 residues in the CDR3. CDR3: CAISLLVGPDSPLHF. The CDR3, as DNA: TGTGCCATCAGTTTACTTGTAGGGCCGGATTCACCCCTCCACTTT.

J is TRBJ2-2 and V is TRBV7-8; 8 bases match TRBD1. The CDR3 has 15 residues. Looked up from germline, CDR1 is SGHVS and CDR2 is FQNEAQ. V shed 6 bases, J shed 1 base, and the junction held 4 bases outside the gene matches. CDR3 DNA sequence: TGTGCCAGCAGTTCCGGGACAGGGAACACCGGGGAGCTGTTTTTT. Translating gives CASSSGTGNTGELFF. Combining the CDR3 with reference TRBV7-8 and TRBJ2-2 gives the whole variable domain GAGVSQSPRYKVAKRGQDVALRCDPISGHVSLFWYQQALGQGPEFLTYFQNEAQLDKSGLPSDRFFAERPEGSVSTLKIQRTQQEDSAVYLCASSSGTGNTGELFFGEGSRLTVL.

The chain couples TRBV7-6 to TRBJ2-1; possibly TRBD2 for D (6 bases). Trimming stripped 5 bases from V and 0 bases from J, with 14 bases between. Germline V gene sequence: CDR1 SGHVS, CDR2 FNYEAQ. The CDR3 extends over 16 amino acids. The CDR3 nucleotides are TGTGCCAGCAGCCCCCGAACTAGCACCTCCTACAATGAGCAGTTCTTC. This translates into CASSPRTSTSYNEQFF.

J is TRBJ2-1 and V is TRBV19, with D possibly TRBD2 on 6 matching bases. Between the trimmed V and J ends, which lost 5 bases and 10 bases, there was a span of 9 bases. The CDR3 runs 11 residues. The V gene's germline CDR1 is LNHDA and CDR2 SQIVND (reference sequence). This chain's CDR3 is CASSRRGEQFF. For the CDR3, the DNA is TGTGCCAGTAGTCGCCGGGGGGAGCAGTTCTTC.

Points on this clone: A read error is likely here: a far larger clone is one base away. The chain uses TRBV27 and TRBJ2-7; the D call may be TRBD1 or TRBD2 (5 bases each). The CDR3 has 12 amino acids. Germline CDR1 and CDR2: MNHEY and SMNVEV (reference sequence). The CDR3 region is CASSFGTHEKYF. The CDR3 coding sequence is TGTGCCAGCAGTTTCGGGACCCACGAGAAGTACTTC.

The chain employs TRBV6-5 and TRBJ2-2; 8 bases match TRBD2. This CDR3 contains 15 residues. The V segment lost 5 bases and the J segment 6 bases; nucleotides outside the gene matches: 8. The germline CDR1 and CDR2 sequences are MNHEY and SVGAGI. The CDR3 nucleotides are TGTGCCAGCAGTGGCGGGACTAGGGGTTCCGGGGAGCTGTTTTTT. This translates into CASSGGTRGSGELFF.

The CDR3 sequence: CASSLKREWADEQFF. DNA for the CDR3: TGTGCCAGCAGCCTGAAGCGGGAGTGGGCGGATGAGCAGTTCTTC. The chain uses TRBV4-2 and TRBJ2-1; 8 bases line up with TRBD2. The germline gives CDR1 LGHNA, CDR2 YNFKEQ. The CDR3 length is 15 residues. Trimming at V came to 4 bases and at J to 8 bases, leaving 10 bases not matched to a gene.

This clone was seen once. The gene calls are TRBV6-1 and TRBJ2-3; tentatively, D is TRBD2 (6 bases). In germline, CDR1 is MNHNS, CDR2 SASEGT. This CDR3 has 17 residues. The ends were cut back, 0 bases at V and 3 bases at J, with 16 bases in the middle. The DNA of the CDR3 is TGTGCCAGCAGTGAAGCGCTCGGGGGAGTCAAGACAGATACGCAGTATTTT. This codes for CASSEALGGVKTDTQYF.

Only a few counts were recorded for this clone. The chain joins TRBV27 to TRBJ2-3; D might be TRBD1 (6 bases). The CDR3 totals 16 residues. The germline CDR1 and CDR2 sequences are MNHEY and SMNVEV (reference sequence). V gave up 6 bases and J gave up 2 bases, with 18 bases separating them. CDR3 sequence: CASSRPTGRFTDTQYF. CDR3 in DNA: TGTGCCAGCAGCCGCCCGACAGGTCGTTTCACAGATACGCAGTATTTT.